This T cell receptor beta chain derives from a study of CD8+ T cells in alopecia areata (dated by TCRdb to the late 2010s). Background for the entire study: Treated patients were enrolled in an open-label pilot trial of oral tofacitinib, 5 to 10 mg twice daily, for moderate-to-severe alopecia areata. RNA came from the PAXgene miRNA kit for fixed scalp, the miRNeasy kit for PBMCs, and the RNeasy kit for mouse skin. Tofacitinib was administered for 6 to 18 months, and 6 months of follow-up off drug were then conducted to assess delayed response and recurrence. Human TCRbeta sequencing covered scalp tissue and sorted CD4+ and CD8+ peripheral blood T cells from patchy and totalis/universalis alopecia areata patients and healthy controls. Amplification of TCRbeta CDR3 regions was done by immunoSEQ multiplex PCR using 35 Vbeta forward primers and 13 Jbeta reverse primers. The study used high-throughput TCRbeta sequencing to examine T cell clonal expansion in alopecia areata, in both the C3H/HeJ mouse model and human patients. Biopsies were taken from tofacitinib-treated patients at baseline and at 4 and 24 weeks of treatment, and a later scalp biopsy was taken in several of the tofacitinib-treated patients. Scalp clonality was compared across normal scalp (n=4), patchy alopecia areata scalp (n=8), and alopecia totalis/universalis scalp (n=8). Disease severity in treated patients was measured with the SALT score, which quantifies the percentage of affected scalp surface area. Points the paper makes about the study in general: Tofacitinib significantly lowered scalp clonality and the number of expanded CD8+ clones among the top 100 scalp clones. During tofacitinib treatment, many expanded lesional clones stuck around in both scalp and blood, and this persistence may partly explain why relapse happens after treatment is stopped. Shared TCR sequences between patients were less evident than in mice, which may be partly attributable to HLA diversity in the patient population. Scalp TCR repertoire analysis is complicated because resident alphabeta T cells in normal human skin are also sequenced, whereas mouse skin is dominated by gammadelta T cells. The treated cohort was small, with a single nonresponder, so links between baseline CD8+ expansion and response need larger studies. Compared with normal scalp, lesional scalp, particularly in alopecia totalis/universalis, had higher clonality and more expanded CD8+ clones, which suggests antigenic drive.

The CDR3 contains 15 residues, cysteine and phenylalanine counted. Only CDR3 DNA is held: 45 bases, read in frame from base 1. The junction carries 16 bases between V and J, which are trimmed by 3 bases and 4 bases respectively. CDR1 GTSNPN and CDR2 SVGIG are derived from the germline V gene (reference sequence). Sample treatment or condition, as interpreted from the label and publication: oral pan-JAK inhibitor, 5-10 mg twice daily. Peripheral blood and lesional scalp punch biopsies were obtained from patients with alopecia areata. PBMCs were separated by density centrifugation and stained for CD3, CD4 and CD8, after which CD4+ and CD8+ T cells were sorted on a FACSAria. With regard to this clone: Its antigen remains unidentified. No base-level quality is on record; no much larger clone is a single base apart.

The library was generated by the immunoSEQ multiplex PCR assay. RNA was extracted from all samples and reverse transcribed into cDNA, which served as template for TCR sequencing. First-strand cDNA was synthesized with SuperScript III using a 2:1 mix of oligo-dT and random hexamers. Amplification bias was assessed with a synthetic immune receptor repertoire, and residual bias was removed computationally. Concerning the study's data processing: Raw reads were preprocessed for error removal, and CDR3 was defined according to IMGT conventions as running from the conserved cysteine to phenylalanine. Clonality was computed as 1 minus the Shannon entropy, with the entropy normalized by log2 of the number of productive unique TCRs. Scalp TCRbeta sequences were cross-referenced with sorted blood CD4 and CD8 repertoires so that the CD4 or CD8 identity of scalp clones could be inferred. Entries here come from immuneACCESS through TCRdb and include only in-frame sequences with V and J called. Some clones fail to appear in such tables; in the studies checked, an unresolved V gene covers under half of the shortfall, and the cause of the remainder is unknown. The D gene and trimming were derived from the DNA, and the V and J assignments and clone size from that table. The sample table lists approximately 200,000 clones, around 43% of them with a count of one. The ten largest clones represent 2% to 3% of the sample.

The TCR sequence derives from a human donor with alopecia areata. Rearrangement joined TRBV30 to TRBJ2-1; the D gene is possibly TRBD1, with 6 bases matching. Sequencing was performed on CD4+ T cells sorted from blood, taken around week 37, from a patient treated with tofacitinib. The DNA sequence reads TGTGCCTGGAGCACCGGGACAACCCCTTACAATGAGCAGTTCTTC. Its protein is CAWSTGTTPYNEQFF.